The rows below give T cell receptor beta chains drawn from one sample of a study of cytomegalovirus exposure and HLA in healthy donors. Some clones are missing from TCRdb's copy, which holds only in-frame ones; the method was immunoSEQ multiplex PCR. Of around 130,000 clones listed, approximately 78% were seen once; the top ten hold under 6%. Material: PBMCs. The receptors shown here come from a woman in her forties in good health and CMV-seropositive. CDR3s include the opening cysteine and the closing phenylalanine or tryptophan. Each record gives: J gene, V gene, clone size, D gene, CDR3 DNA, CDR3 protein. The D gene is left open where the match is weak. A row's size may be missing; if present it is once, few, many or a size class.

TRBJ1-2 | TRBV7-9 | once | TRBD1 | TGTGCCAGCAGCCCATGGACAGGGGGCGACTATGGCTACACCTTC | CASSPWTGGDYGYTF
TRBJ2-2 | TRBV4-3 | NA | TRBD2 | TGCGCCAGCAGCCAAAGGGCCGGCCTAGCGGGAGAGGGGAAAACCGGGGAGCTGTTTTTT | CASSQRAGLAGEGKTGELFF
TRBJ1-5 | TRBV6-6 | NA | NA | TGTGCCAGCAGTTACGTTTCCAGGGCTTTCAATCAGCCCCAGCATTTT | CASSYVSRAFNQPQHF
TRBJ2-2 | TRBV6-1 | NA | TRBD1 | TGTGCCAGCATCGATCAGGGGGTAGGGGAGCTGTTTTTT | CASIDQGVGELFF
TRBJ2-5 | TRBV6-1 | NA | TRBD2 | TGTGCCAGCAGTTCCCTCAGCGGGAGGGGGGAGACCCAGTACTTC | CASSSLSGRGETQYF
TRBJ1-6 | TRBV7-2 | NA | NA | TGTGCCAGCACCGGAGTAAGCTCCTATAATTCACCCCTCCACTTT | CASTGVSSYNSPLHF
TRBJ2-7 | TRBV2 | NA | TRBD1 | TGTGCCAGTGGCACGGGGACAGGAATCTACGAGCAGTACTTC | CASGTGTGIYEQYF
TRBJ2-3 | TRBV14 | NA | NA | TGTGCCAGCAGCCAAGTAGTGGTAGATACGCAGTATTTT | CASSQVVVDTQYF
TRBJ2-1 | TRBV5-6 | NA | NA | TGTGCCAGCAGCTTGGGGCAGGTGTACAATGAGCAGTTCTTC | CASSLGQVYNEQFF
TRBJ2-7 | TRBV7-2 | NA | NA | TGTGCCAGCAGCTTAGACTACGAGCAGTACTTC | CASSLDYEQYF
TRBJ2-2 | TRBV27 | once | NA | TGTGCCAGCAGTTTGGGGCGAACCGGGGAGCTGTTTTTT | CASSLGRTGELFF
TRBJ2-1 | TRBV14 | NA | TRBD2 | TGTGCCAGCAGCCAATGGGCCCCTCTAGCGGGGGGCATCTCCTACAATGAGCAGTTCTTC | CASSQWAPLAGGISYNEQFF
TRBJ1-1 | TRBV28 | NA | NA | TGTGCCAGCAGTTTATCCCCCCGCCGGGGCACTGAAGCTTTCTTT | CASSLSPRRGTEAFF
TRBJ2-5 | TRBV18 | NA | TRBD2 | TGTGCCAGCTCACCACCTAGCGAGGGAGGGGAGACCCAGTACTTC | CASSPPSEGGETQYF
TRBJ2-7 | TRBV5-1 | NA | NA | TGCGCCAGCAGCTTGGTAGGTAGCTCCTACGAGCAGTACTTC | CASSLVGSSYEQYF
TRBJ1-1 | TRBV11-2 | NA | NA | TGTGCCAGCAGCTTAGCCCCGGGACAACTGAACACTGAAGCTTTCTTT | CASSLAPGQLNTEAFF
TRBJ2-1 | TRBV2 | NA | NA | TGTGCCAGCAGTGGAGGTGAAGTGGACAGCGCCTACAATGAGCAGTTCTTC | CASSGGEVDSAYNEQFF
TRBJ1-5 | TRBV5-1 | NA | TRBD1 | TGCGCCAGCAGCTTAGGGACAGTACCCAATCAGCCCCAGCATTTT | CASSLGTVPNQPQHF
TRBJ2-2 | TRBV7-9 | NA | TRBD1 | TGTGCCAGCAGCTTAGCGTCGGGGACAGCGAACACCGGGGAGCTGTTTTTT | CASSLASGTANTGELFF
TRBJ2-7 | TRBV23-1 | NA | TRBD1 | TGCGCCAGCAGTCAATCGCTCCGGGACAGGGGCTACGAGCAGTACTTC | CASSQSLRDRGYEQYF
TRBJ2-7 | TRBV18 | NA | NA | TGTGCCAGCTCACTCAGCTACGAGCAGTACTTC | CASSLSYEQYF
TRBJ2-1 | TRBV7-2 | NA | TRBD1 | TGTGCCAGCAGCTTAGATGGACAGGGGGTACGAGAGCAGTTCTTC | CASSLDGQGVREQFF
TRBJ2-7 | TRBV5-8 | NA | TRBD1 | TGTGCCAGCAGCCGTGGACAGGACCCCTCCTACGAGCAGTACTTC | CASSRGQDPSYEQYF
TRBJ1-2 | TRBV4-1 | NA | TRBD1 | TGCGCCAGCAGCCAAGAGGGACAGACTAACTATGGCTACACCTTC | CASSQEGQTNYGYTF
TRBJ2-2 | TRBV5-1 | few | TRBD2 | TGCGCCAGCAGCTTGTTAGCGGGAGTGAACACCGGGGAGCTGTTTTTT | CASSLLAGVNTGELFF
TRBJ1-2 | TRBV5-1 | NA | NA | TGCGCCAGCAGCAGTAACGGGGGGGGCCAAGCTAACTATGGCTACACCTTC | CASSSNGGGQANYGYTF
TRBJ2-7 | TRBV7-3 | NA | NA | TGTGCCAGCAGCCAGTGCGAGCAGTACTTC | CASSQCEQYF
TRBJ2-5 | TRBV20-1 | NA | TRBD2 | TGCGCGGGGGGACCACAAGAGACCCAGTACTTC | CAGGPQETQYF
TRBJ1-2 | TRBV27 | NA | TRBD1 | TGTGCCAGCAGTATCTCGTCGACAGGGGGCTATGGCTACACCTTC | CASSISSTGGYGYTF